This TCR beta chain appears in the sequencing data of a study of OX40 agonist ivuxolimab in advanced cancers. With 6 bases clipped from V and 8 bases from J, the junction kept 15 bases outside the gene matches. This CDR3 has 15 residues. Per germline, CDR1 SQVTM and CDR2 ANQGSEA. Sequencing was performed with immunoSEQ multiplex PCR; in TCRdb, only in-frame clones are kept and a portion is missing. The repertoire holds about 83,000 clones, with about 81% as singletons. V usage is TRBV29-1 and J usage is TRBJ2-1; 8 bases align to TRBD2. This receptor was taken from an adult with an advanced solid tumor such as melanoma, head and neck, liver or kidney cancer. This sample comprised CD4+ or CD8+ T cells sorted from blood, obtained in a trial of the OX40 agonist ivuxolimab. The chain's CDR3 is CSVVASGGLRDEQFF. The CDR3 nucleotides are TGCAGCGTCGTCGCCTCGGGGGGGTTAAGGGATGAGCAGTTCTTC.